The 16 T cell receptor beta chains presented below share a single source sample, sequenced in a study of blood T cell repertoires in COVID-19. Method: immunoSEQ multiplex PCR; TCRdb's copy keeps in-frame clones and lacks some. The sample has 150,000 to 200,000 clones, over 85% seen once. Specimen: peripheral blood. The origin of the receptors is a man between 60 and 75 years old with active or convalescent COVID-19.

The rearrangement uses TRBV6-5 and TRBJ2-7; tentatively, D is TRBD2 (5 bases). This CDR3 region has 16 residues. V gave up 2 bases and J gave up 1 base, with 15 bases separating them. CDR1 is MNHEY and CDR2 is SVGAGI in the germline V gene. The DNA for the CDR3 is TGTGCCAGCAGTTACGCGGGCCCAACCTGGTCCTACGAGCAGTACTTC. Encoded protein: CASSYAGPTWSYEQYF.

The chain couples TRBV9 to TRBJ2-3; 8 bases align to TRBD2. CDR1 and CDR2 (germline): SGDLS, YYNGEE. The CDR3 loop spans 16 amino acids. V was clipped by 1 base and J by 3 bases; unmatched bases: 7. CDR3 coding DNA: TGTGCCAGCAGCGTACCCCGGGAGGGAGGGACAGATACGCAGTATTTT. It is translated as CASSVPREGGTDTQYF. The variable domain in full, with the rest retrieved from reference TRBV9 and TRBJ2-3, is DSGVTQTPKHLITATGQRVTLRCSPRSGDLSVYWYQQSLDQGLQFLIQYYNGEERAKGNILERFSAQQFPDLHSELNLSSLELGDSALYFCASSVPREGGTDTQYFGPGTRLTVL.

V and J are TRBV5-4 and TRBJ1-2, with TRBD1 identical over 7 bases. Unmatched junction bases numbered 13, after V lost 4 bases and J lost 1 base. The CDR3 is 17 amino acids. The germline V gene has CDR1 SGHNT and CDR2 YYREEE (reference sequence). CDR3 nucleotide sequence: TGTGCCAGCAGCCCCGAAGCCGGGACAGATTATAACTATGGCTACACCTTC. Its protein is CASSPEAGTDYNYGYTF.

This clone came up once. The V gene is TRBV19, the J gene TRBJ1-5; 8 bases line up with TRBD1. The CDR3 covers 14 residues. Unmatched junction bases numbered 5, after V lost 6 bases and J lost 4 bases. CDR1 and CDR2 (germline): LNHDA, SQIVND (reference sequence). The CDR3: CASRWTGWNQPQHF. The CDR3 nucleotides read TGTGCCAGTAGGTGGACAGGGTGGAATCAGCCCCAGCATTTT.

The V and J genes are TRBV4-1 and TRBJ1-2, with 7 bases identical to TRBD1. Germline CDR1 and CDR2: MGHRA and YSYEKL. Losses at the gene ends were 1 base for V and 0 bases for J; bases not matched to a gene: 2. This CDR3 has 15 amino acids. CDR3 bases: TGCGCCAGCAGCCAAGGGGACAGAGCTAACTATGGCTACACCTTC. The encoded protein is CASSQGDRANYGYTF.

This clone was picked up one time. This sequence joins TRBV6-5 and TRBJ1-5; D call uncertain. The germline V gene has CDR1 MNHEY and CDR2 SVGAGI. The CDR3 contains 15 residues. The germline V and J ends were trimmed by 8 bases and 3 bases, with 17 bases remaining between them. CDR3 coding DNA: TGTGCCAGCGTACACGCGGTCGGTCCCAATCAGCCCCAGCATTTT. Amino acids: CASVHAVGPNQPQHF.

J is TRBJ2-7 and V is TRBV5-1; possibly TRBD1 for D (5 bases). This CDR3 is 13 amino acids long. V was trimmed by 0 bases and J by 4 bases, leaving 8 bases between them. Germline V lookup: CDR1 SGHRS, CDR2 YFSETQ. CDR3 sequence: CASSLVDIYEQYF. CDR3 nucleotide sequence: TGCGCCAGCAGCTTGGTGGACATATACGAGCAGTACTTC.

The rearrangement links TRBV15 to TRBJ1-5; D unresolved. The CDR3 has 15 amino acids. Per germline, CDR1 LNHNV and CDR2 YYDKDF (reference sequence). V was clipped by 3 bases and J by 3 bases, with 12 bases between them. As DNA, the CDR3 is TGTGCCACCAGCAGCCAGAGGGCTTACAATCAGCCCCAGCATTTT. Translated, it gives CATSSQRAYNQPQHF.

CDR3 region: CASSPGQGIANTEAFF. The CDR3 nucleotides read TGCGCCAGCAGCCCCGGACAGGGTATAGCGAACACTGAAGCTTTCTTT. The chain couples TRBV5-1 to TRBJ1-1; TRBD1 matches at 8 bases. Losses at the gene ends were 4 bases for V and 1 base for J; bases not matched to a gene: 9. The germline CDR1 and CDR2 sequences are SGHRS and YFSETQ. CDR3 size: 16 residues. The variable domain in full, completed from reference TRBV5-1 and TRBJ1-1, reads KAGVTQTPRYLIKTRGQQVTLSCSPISGHRSVSWYQQTPGQGLQFLFEYFSETQRNKGNFPGRFSGRQFSNSRSEMNVSTLELGDSALYLCASSPGQGIANTEAFFGQGTRLTVV.

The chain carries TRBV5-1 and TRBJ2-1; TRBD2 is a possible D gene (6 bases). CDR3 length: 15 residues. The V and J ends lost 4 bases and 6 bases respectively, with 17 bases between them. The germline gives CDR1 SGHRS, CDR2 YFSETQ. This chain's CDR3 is CASSPGVLLANEQFF. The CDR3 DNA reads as TGCGCCAGCAGCCCGGGGGTTTTACTAGCCAATGAGCAGTTCTTC.

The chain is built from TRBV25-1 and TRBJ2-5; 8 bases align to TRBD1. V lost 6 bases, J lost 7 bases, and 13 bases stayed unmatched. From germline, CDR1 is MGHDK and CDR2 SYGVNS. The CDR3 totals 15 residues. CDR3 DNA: TGTGCCAGCAGCCTGGGGTACAGGGGGGTTGGGACCCAGTACTTC. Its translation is CASSLGYRGVGTQYF.

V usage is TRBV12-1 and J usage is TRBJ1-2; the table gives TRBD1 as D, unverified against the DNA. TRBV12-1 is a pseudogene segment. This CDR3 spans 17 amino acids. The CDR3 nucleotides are TGTGCCAGCACAGGGCAGGGGGCAATCCTCACCTACTATGGCTACACCTTC. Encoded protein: CASTGQGAILTYYGYTF.

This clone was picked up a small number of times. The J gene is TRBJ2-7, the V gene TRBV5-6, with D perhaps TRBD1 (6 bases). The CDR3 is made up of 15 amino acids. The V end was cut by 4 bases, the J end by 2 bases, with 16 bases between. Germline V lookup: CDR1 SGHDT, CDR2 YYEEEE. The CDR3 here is CASSTAGTPTYEQYF. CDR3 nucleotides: TGTGCCAGCAGCACAGCCGGGACACCCACCTACGAGCAGTACTTC.

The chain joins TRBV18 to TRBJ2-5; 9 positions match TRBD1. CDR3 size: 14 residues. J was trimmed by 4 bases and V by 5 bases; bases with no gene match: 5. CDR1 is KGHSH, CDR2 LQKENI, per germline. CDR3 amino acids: CASSRNRGLETQYF. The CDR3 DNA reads TGTGCCAGCTCAAGGAACAGGGGGCTAGAGACCCAGTACTTC.

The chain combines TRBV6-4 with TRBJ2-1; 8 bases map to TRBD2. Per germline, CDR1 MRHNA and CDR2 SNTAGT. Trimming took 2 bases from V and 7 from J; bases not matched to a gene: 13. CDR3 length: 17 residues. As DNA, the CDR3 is TGTGCCAGCAGTGACCTGAAAGGGACTAGGTGCGGAAATGAGCAGTTCTTC. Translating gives CASSDLKGTRCGNEQFF.

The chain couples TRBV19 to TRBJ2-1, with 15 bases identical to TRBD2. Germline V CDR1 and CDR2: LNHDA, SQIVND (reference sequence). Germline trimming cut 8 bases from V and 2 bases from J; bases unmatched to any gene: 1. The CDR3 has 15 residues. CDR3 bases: TGTGCCAGTGGACTAGCGGGAGGGCCCTACAATGAGCAGTTCTTC. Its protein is CASGLAGGPYNEQFF.